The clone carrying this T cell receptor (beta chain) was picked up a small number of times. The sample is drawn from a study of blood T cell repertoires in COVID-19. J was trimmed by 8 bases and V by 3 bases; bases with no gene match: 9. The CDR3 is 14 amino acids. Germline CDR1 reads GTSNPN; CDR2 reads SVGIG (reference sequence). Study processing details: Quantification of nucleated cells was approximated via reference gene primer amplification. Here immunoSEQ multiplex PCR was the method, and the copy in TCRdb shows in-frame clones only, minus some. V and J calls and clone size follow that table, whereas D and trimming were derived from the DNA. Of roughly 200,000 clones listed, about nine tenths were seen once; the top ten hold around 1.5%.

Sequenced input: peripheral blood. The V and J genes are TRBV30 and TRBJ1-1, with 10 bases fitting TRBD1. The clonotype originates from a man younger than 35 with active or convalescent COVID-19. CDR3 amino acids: CAWSAGTGVEEAFF. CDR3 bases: TGTGCCTGGAGCGCCGGGACAGGGGTGGAAGAAGCTTTCTTT.